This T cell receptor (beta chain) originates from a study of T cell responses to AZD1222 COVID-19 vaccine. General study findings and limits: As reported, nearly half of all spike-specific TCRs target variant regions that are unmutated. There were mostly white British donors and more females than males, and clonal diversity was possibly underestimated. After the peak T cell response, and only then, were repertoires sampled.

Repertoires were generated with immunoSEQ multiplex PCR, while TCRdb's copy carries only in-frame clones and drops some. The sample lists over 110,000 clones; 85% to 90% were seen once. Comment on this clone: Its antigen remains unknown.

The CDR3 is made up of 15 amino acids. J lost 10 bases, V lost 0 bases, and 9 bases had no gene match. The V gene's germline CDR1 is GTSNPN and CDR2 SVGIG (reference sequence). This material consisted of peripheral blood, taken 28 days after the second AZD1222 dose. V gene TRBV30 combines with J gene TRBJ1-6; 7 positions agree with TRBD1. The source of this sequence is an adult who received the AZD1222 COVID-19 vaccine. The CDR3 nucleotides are TGTGCCTGGAGTGTACTTCCAGGGGGAGGGTCACCCCTCCACTTT. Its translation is CAWSVLPGGGSPLHF. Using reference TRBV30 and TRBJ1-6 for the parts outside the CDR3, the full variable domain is SQTIHQWPATLVQPVGSPLSLECTVEGTSNPNLYWYRQAAGRGLQLLFYSVGIGQISSEVPQNLSASRPQDRQFILSSKKLLLSDSGFYLCAWSVLPGGGSPLHFGNGTRLTVT.